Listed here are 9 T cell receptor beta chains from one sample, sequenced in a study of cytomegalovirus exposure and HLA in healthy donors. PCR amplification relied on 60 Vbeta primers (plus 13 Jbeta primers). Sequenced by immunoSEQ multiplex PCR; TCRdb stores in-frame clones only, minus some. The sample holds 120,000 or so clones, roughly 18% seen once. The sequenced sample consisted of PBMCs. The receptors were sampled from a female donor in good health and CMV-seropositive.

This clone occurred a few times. The CDR3 coding sequence is TGTGCCAGCAGTTTCCAGCTACAGGGCTTAGGGTCCTACGAGCAGTACTTC. Protein sequence: CASSFQLQGLGSYEQYF. The chain uses TRBV27 and TRBJ2-7; TRBD1 is a possible D gene (6 bases). The CDR3 covers 17 residues. V lost 3 bases to trimming and J lost 1 base, with 19 bases between them. Germline CDR1 MNHEY, CDR2 SMNVEV (reference sequence).

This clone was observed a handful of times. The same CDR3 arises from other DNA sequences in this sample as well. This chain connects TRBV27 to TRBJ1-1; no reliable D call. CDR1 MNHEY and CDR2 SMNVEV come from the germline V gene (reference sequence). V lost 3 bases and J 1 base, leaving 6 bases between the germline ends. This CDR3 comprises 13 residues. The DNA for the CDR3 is TGTGCCAGCAGTTTCCCGGGGAACACTGAAGCTTTCTTT. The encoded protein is CASSFPGNTEAFF.

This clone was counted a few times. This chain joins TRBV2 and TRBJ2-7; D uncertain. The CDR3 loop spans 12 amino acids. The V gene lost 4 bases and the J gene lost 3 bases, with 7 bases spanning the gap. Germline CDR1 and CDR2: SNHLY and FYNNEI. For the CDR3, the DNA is TGTGCCAGCAGTGTGCAGTACTACGAGCAGTACTTC. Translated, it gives CASSVQYYEQYF.

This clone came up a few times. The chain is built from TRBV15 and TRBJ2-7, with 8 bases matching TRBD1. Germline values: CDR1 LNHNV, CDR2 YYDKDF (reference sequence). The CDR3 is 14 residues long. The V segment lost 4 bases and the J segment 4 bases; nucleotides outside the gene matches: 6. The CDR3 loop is CATSNDRGKYEQYF. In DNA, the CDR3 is TGTGCCACCAGCAACGACAGGGGTAAATACGAGCAGTACTTC.

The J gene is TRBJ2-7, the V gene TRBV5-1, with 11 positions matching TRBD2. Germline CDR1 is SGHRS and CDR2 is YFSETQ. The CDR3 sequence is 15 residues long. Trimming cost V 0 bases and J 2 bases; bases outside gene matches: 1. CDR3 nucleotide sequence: TGCGCCAGCAGCTTGGGTAGCGGGGGGGCCTACGAGCAGTACTTC. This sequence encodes CASSLGSGGAYEQYF.

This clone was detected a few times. For the CDR3, the DNA is TGTGCCTGGAGCCTCAGGGGAAACTATGGCTACACCTTC. This translates into CAWSLRGNYGYTF. This chain connects TRBV30 to TRBJ1-2; D is perhaps TRBD1 (6 bases). The CDR3 contains 13 residues. V was shortened by 3 bases and J by 2 bases, with 10 bases between the two germline ends. Germline assignment: CDR1 GTSNPN and CDR2 SVGIG (reference sequence).

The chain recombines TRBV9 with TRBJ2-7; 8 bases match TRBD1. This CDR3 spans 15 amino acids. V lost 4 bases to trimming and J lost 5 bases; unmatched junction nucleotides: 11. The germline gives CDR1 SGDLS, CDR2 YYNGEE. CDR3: CASSQLDRGVNEQYF. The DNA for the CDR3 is TGTGCCAGCAGCCAACTTGACAGGGGTGTGAACGAGCAGTACTTC.

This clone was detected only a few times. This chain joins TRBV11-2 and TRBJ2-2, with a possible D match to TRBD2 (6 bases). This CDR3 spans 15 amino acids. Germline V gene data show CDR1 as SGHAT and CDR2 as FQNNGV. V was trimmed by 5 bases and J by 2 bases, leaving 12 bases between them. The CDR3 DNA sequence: TGTGCCAGCAGCCCCCTGGGACTTAACACCGGGGAGCTGTTTTTT. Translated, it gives CASSPLGLNTGELFF.

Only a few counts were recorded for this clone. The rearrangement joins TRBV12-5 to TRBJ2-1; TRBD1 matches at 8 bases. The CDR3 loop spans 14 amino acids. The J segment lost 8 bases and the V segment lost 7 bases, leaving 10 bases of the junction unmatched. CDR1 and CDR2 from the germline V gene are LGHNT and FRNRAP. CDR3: CASALTGGSHEQFF. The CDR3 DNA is TGTGCTAGTGCACTCACAGGGGGGTCCCATGAGCAGTTCTTC. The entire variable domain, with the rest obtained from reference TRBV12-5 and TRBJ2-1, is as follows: DARVTQTPRHKVTEMGQEVTMRCQPILGHNTVFWYRQTMMQGLELLAYFRNRAPLDDSGMPKDRFSAEMPDATLATLKIQPSEPRDSAVYFCASALTGGSHEQFFGPGTRLTVL.